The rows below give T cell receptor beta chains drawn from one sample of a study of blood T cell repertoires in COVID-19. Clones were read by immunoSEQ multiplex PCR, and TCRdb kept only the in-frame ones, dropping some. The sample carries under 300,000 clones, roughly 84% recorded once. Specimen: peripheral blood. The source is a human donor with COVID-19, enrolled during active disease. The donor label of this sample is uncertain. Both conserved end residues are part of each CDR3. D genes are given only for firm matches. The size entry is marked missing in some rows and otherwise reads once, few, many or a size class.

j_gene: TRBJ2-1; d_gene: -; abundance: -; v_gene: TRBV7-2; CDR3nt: TGTGCCAGCAGCTTAGCGAGGGTCAACAATGAGCAGTTCTTC; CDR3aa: CASSLARVNNEQFF
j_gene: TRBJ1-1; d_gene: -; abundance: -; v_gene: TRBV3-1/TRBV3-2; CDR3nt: TGTGCCAGCAGCCAAGTGGGAGGAGACACTGAAGCTTTCTTT; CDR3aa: CASSQVGGDTEAFF
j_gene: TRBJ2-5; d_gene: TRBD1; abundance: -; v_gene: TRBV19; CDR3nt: TGTGCCAGTAGTCCCGACAGGGGTTTAAAGACCCAGTACTTC; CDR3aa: CASSPDRGLKTQYF
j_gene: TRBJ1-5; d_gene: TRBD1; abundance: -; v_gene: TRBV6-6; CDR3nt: TGTGCCAGCAGGGCCAAGGGACAGGGCAATCAGCCCCAGCATTTT; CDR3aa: CASRAKGQGNQPQHF
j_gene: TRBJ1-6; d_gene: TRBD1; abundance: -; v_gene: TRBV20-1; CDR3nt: TGCAGTGCTAGTTCCGGGACAGGGGGCAGTTCACCCCTCCACTTT; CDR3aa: CSASSGTGGSSPLHF
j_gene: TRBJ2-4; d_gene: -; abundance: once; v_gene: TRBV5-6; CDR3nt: TGTGCCAGCAGCCTTCTAGGGCAGGGCGTATCCAAAAACATTCAGTACTTC; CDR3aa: CASSLLGQGVSKNIQYF
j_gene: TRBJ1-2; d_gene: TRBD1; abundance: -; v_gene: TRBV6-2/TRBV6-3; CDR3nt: TGTGCCAGCAGTTCCCCTGGGACAGGGCACTATGGCTACACCTTC; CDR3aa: CASSSPGTGHYGYTF
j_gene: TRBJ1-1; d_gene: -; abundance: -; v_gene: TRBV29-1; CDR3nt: TGCAGCGTTGAAAGGGAGGGCACTGAAGCTTTCTTT; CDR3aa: CSVEREGTEAFF
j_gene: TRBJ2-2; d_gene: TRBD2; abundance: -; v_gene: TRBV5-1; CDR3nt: TGCGCCAGCAGCGAAGGCGGGGGCACCGGGGAGCTGTTTTTT; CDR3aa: CASSEGGGTGELFF
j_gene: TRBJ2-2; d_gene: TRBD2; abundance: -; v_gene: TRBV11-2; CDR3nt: TGTGCCAGCAGCCTAAGACTATTAGCGGGAGACCACGGGGAGCTGTTTTTT; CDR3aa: CASSLRLLAGDHGELFF
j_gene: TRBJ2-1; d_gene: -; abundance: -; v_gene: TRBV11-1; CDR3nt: TGTGCCAGCAGCTTAGGCCCGGGATTGGAGCAGTTCTTC; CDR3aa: CASSLGPGLEQFF
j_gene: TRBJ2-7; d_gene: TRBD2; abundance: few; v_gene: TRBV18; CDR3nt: TGTGCCAGCTCACCGGGACTAGCGGGGACCTACGAGCAGTACTTC; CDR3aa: CASSPGLAGTYEQYF
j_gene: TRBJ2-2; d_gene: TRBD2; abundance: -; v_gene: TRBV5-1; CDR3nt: TGCGCCAGCAGAACAGGGACTAGCGGGAGCCACGGGGAGCTGTTTTTT; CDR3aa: CASRTGTSGSHGELFF
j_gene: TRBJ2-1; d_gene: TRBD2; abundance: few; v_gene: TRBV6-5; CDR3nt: TGTGCCAGCAGTCCCCGGACTAGCGGACTCAATGAGCAGTTCTTC; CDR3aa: CASSPRTSGLNEQFF
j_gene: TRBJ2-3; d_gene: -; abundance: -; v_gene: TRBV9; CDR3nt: TGTGCCAGCAGCTATCTAGACGGCACAGATACGCAGTATTTT; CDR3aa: CASSYLDGTDTQYF
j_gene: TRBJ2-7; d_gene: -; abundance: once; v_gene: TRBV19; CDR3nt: TGTGCCAGTAGTATTAATCCTAATTCCTACGAGCAGTACTTC; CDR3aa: CASSINPNSYEQYF
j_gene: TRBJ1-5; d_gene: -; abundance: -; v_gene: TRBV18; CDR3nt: TGTGCCAGCTCATCACAGGAGAGCAATCAGCCCCAGCATTTT; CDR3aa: CASSSQESNQPQHF
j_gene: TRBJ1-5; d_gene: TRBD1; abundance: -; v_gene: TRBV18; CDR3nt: TGTGCCAGCTCATCGGGACAGAAAGGGGAAGCCCAGCATTTT; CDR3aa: CASSSGQKGEAQHF
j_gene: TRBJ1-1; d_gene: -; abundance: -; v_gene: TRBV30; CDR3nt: TGTGCCTGGAGTCAACCGCAGGAGGAGGGCACTGAAGCTTTCTTT; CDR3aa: CAWSQPQEEGTEAFF
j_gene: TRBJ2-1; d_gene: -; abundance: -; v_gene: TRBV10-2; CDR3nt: TGCGCCAGCAGTGAGTCACTGAGAGCCGCTACTGAGCAGTTCTTC; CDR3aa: CASSESLRAATEQFF
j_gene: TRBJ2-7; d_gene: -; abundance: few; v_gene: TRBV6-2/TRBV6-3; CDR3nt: TGTGCCAGCAGTAATCCTCCTTTCGGGGGTTACTACGAGCAGTACTTC; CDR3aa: CASSNPPFGGYYEQYF
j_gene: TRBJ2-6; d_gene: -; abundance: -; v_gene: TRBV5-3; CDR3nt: TGTGCCAGAAGCTTTACGGAAACAGCCTCTGGGGCCAACGTCCTGACTTTC; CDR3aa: CARSFTETASGANVLTF
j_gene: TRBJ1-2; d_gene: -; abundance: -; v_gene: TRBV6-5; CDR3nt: TGTGCCAGCCGGGTTGCTAACTATGGCTACACCTTC; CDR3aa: CASRVANYGYTF
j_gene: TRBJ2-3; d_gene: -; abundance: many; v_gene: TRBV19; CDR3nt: TGTGCCAGTAAACCCAGATCAAGCACGGGTACGCAGTATTTT; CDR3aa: CASKPRSSTGTQYF
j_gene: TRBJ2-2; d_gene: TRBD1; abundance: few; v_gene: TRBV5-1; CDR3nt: TGCGCCAGCAGCCCTGACAGGGCCACAACCGGGGAGCTGTTTTTT; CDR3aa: CASSPDRATTGELFF
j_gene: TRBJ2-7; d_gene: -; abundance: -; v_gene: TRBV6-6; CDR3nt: TGTGCCAGCAGCAGGGACAAGAACTACGAGCAGTACTTT; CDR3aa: CASSRDKNYEQYF
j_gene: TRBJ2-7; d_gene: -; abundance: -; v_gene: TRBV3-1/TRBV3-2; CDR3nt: TGTGCCAGCAGCCATGCTCCCGGGAGAGGTCCCGAGCAGTACTTC; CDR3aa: CASSHAPGRGPEQYF
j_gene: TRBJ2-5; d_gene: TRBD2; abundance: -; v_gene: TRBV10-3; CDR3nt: TGTGCCATCAGTGAACGCGGTAGCGGGGAAGAGACCCAGTACTTC; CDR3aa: CAISERGSGEETQYF
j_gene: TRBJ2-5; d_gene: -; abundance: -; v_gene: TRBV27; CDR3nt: TGTGCCAGCAGTAGGGACTCTGGGGAGACCCAGTACTTC; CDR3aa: CASSRDSGETQYF
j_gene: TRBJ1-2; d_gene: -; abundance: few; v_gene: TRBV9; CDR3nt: TGTGCCAGCAGCGCACAGGGAGCCCCTGGCTACACCTTC; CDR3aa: CASSAQGAPGYTF
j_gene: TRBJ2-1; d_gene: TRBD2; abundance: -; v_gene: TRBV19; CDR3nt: TGTGCCAGTAGAGCTTCGGGACTAGCGACTTCCTACAATGAGCAGTTCTTC; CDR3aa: CASRASGLATSYNEQFF
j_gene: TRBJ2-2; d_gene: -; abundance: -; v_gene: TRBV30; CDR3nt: TGTGCCTGGAGGAGGGGGTTGGCCGGGGAGCTGTTTTTT; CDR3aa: CAWRRGLAGELFF
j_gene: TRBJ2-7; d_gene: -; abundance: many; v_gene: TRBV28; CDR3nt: TGTGCCAGCAGTTTGGGCGGCGGGTATCACGAGCAGTACTTC; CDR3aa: CASSLGGGYHEQYF
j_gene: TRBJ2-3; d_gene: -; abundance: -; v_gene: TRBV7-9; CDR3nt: TGTGCCAGCAGCACAGGACAACTTAACACAGATACGCAGTATTTT; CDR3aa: CASSTGQLNTDTQYF
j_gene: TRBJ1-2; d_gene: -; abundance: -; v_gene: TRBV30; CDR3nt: TGTGCCTGGACTATCGGGGGCTATGGCTACACCTTC; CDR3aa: CAWTIGGYGYTF
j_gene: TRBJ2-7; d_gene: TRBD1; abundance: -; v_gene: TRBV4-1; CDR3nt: TGCGCCAGCAGCCAAGAGGGACAGGCCTCCTACGAGCAGTACTTC; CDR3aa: CASSQEGQASYEQYF
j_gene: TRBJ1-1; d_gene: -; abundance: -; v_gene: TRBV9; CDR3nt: TGTGCCAGCAGCGTGCTCCAAGGAGTGAACACTGAAGCTTTCTTT; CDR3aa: CASSVLQGVNTEAFF
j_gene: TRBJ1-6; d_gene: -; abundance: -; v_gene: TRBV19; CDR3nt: TGTGCCAGTAGTATCGGGGGGGGCGCCTCCTATAATTCACCCCTCCACTTT; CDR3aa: CASSIGGGASYNSPLHF
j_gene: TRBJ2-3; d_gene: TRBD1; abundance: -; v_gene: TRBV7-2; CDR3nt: TGTGCCAGCAGTCCTGGGACAGGGAAAATAGATACGCAGTATTTT; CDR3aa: CASSPGTGKIDTQYF
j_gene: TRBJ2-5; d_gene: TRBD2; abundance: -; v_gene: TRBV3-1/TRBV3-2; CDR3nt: TGTGCCAGCAGCCAAGGGCCAGCGGGGGAGACCCAGTACTTC; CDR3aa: CASSQGPAGETQYF
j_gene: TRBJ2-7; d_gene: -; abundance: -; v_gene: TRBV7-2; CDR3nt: TGTGCCAGCAGCCCGCAATTAGTCGGCGAGCAGTACTTC; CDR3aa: CASSPQLVGEQYF
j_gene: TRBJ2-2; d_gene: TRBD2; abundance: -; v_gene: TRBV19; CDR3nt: TGTGCCAGTAGTTCCCCGGGAGGGGGTACCGGGGAGCTGTTTTTT; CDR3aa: CASSSPGGGTGELFF
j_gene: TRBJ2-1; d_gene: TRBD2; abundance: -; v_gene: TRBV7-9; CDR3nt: TGTGCCAGCAGTCGCGCGGGACTAGCGGGAAGTGAGCAGTTCTTC; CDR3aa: CASSRAGLAGSEQFF
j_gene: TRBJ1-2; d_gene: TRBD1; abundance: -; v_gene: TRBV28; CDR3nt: TGTGCCAGCAGGACAGGGTTTGTCTATGGCTACACCTTC; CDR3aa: CASRTGFVYGYTF
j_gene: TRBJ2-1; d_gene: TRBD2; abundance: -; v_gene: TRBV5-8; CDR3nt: TGTGCCAGCAGCAGGACTAGCGACAATGAGCAGTTCTTC; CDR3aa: CASSRTSDNEQFF
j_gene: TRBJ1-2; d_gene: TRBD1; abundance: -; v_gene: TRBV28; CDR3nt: TGTGCCAGCAGTTTCCAGACAGGGGGAAACTATGGCTACACCTTC; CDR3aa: CASSFQTGGNYGYTF
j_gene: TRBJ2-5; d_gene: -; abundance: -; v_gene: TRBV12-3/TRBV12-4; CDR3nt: TGTGCCAGCAGTCCCGGACAGCAAGAGACCCAGTACTTC; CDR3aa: CASSPGQQETQYF
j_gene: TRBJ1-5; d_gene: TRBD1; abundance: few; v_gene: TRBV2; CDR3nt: TGTGCCAGCAGTGAAGCGCTTCAAGGACCCGGACAGGGGAGGACTGGCAATCAGCCCCAGCATTTT; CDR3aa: CASSEALQGPGQGRTGNQPQHF
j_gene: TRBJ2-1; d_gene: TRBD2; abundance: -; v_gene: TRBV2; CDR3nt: TGTGCCAGCAAACTGGGACTAGCGGCGAATGAGCAGTTCTTC; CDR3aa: CASKLGLAANEQFF
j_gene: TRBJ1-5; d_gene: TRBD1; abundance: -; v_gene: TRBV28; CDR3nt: TGTGCCAGCAGTCCATGGACAGGGCCTAATAGCAATCAGCCCCAGCATTTT; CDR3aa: CASSPWTGPNSNQPQHF
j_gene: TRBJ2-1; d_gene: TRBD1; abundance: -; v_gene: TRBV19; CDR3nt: TGTGCCAGTAGTATCCACAGGGGGGTCCACAATGAGCAGTTCTTC; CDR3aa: CASSIHRGVHNEQFF
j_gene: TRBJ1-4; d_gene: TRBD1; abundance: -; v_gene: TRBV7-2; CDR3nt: TGTGCCAGCAGCTTAGGGGACAGGGATAATGAAAAACTGTTTTTT; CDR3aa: CASSLGDRDNEKLFF
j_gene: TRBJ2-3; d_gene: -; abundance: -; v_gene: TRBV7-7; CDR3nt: TGTGCTAGCAGCCAAGGCCCGGGTAGCACAGATACGCAGTATTTT; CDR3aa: CASSQGPGSTDTQYF
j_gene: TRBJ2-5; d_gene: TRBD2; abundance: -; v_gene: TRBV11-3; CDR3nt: TGTGCCAGCAGCCAAGGACTAGCGGGAAGGGAGACCCAGTACTTC; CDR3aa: CASSQGLAGRETQYF
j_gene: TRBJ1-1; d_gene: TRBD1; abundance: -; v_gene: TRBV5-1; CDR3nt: TGCGCCAGCAGCTTGGGACAGGGAGGCCGGAGGAACACTGAAGCTTTCTTT; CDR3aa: CASSLGQGGRRNTEAFF
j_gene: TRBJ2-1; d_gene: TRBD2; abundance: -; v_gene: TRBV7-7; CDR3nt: TGTGCTAGCAGCTTAGCGGGAGGGGACAATGAGCAGTTCTTC; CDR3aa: CASSLAGGDNEQFF
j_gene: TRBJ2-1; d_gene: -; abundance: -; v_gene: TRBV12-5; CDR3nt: TGTGCTAGTGGTTTAAAGGGGATTGGGGATGAGCAGTTCTTC; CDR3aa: CASGLKGIGDEQFF
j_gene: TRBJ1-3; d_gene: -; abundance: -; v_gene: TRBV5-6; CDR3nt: TGTGCCAGCAGCTTGGCCCGACAAAGGACCATATATTTT; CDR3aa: CASSLARQRTIYF
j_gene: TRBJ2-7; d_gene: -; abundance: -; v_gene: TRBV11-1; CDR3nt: TGTGCCAGCAGCTTAGCCCTGGCGGGCACCTACGAGCAGTACTTC; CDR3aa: CASSLALAGTYEQYF